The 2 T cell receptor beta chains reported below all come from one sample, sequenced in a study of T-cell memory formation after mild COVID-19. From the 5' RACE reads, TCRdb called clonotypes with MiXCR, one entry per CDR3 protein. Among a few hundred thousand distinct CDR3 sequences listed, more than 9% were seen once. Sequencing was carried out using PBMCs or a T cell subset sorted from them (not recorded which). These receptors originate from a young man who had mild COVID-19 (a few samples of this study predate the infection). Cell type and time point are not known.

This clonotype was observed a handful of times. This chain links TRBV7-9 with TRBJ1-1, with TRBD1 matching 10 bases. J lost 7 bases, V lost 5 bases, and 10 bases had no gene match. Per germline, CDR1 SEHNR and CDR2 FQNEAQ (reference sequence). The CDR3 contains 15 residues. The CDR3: CASSLLGTGDSEAFF. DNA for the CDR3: TGTGCCAGCAGCCTCCTAGGGACAGGGGATAGTGAAGCTTTCTTT.

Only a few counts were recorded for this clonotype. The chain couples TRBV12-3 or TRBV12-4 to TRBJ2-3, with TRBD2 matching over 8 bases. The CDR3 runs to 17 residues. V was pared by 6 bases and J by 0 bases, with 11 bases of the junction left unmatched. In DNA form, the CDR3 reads TGTGCCAGCAGACCCCGGGGGGGGGACGTAAGCACAGATACGCAGTATTTT. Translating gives CASRPRGGDVSTDTQYF.